Here is one T cell receptor beta chain with its context. As yet, its antigen is unknown. Sequencing was performed with immunoSEQ multiplex PCR; in TCRdb, only in-frame clones are kept and a portion is missing. The sample includes more than 70,000 clones, around 93% of them seen just once. This record comes from a study of T cell responses to AZD1222 COVID-19 vaccine. Study conclusions and caveats: No day 14 peak samples; only post-peak repertoires were characterized. Baseline seropositives among AZD1222 recipients totaled only five or six.

V gave up 4 bases and J gave up 7 bases; unmatched junction bases: 7. The length of the CDR3 is 14 residues. In germline, CDR1 is SGDLS, CDR2 YYNGEE. The V and J genes are TRBV9 and TRBJ2-1, with TRBD1 matching 8 bases. Sequencing was performed on peripheral blood, taken 28 days after the second AZD1222 dose. This TCR came from an adult who received the AZD1222 COVID-19 vaccine. This chain's CDR3 is CASSTRTGKNEQFF. CDR3 DNA sequence: TGTGCCAGCAGCACCCGGACAGGGAAAAATGAGCAGTTCTTC.